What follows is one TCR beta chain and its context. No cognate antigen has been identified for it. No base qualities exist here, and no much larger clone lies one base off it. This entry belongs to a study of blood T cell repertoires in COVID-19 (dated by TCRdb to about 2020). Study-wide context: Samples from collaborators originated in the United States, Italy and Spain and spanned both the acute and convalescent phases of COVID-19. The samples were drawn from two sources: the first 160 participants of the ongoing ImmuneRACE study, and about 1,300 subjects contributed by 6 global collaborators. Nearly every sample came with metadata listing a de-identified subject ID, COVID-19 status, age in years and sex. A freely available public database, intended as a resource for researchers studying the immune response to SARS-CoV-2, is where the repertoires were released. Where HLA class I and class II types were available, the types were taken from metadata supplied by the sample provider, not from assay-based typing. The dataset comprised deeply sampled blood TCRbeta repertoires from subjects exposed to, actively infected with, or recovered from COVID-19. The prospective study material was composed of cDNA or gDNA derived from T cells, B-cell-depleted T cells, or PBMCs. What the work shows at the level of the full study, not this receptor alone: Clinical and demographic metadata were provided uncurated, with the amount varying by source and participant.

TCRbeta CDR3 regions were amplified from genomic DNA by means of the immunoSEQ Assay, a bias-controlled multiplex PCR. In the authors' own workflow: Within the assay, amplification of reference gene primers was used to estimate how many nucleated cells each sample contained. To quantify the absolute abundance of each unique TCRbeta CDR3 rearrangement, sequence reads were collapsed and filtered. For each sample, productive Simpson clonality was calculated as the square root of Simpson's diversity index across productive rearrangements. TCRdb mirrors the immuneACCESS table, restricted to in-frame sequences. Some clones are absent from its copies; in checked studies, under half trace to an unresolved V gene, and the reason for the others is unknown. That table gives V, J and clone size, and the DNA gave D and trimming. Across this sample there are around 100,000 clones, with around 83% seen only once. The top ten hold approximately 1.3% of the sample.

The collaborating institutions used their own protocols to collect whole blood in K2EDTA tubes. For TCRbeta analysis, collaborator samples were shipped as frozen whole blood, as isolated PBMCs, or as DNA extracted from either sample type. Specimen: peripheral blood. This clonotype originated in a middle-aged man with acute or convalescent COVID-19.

CDR3 sequence: CASKPTGVSYNEQFF. The bases are TGTGCCAGCAAGCCCACGGGAGTCTCCTACAATGAGCAGTTCTTC. This sequence uses TRBV2 and TRBJ2-1; the best D guess is TRBD2, with 6 bases matching. V is shortened by 7 bases, J by 0 bases, and the region joining them spans 13 bases. CDR1 and CDR2 are read off the germline V gene as SNHLY and FYNNEI. The CDR3 goes from the cysteine to the phenylalanine over 15 residues. The only DNA kept is the CDR3, 45 bases in frame from the first base.